The present T cell receptor (beta chain) was sequenced within a study of cytomegalovirus exposure and HLA in healthy donors (dated by TCRdb to between 2016 and 2019). With regard to the full study: The roughly 700 repertoires of the first cohort and the 120 validation repertoires were produced on the same platform, according to a later analysis. The study aimed to test whether cataloging public T cell receptors could reveal signatures of past pathogen exposure. In addition to the first cohort of around 670 subjects, a separate validation cohort of some 120 different subjects was used. The study combined high-throughput TCR immunosequencing, statistical association of individual TCRs with disease status, and machine learning to predict cytomegalovirus infection status. The paper as a whole reports these results and caveats: Most TCR sequences were observed very rarely across donors, whereas some public TCRs were present in many individuals. The study listed 150 to 200 TCR beta chains as associated with cytomegalovirus. The validation cohort had no HLA typing available for a later analysis, so co-occurrence within that cohort was assessed over all 130 or so repertoires. Cytomegalovirus status was reported to be diagnosed by the classifier with high specificity and sensitivity in both the original and validation cohorts. In vitro tests confirmed that a few of the cytomegalovirus-associated TCR beta chains recognize cytomegalovirus antigens. Of the cluster scores, approximately 95% were above 0 in a later analysis, which found that TCRs clustered in the first cohort also tended to co-occur in the 120 validation repertoires. It was suggested by the authors that the approach could potentially be generalized to other disease states and immunological phenotypes.

Inclusive of the bounding cysteine and phenylalanine, the CDR3 is 16 residues long. The retained sequence is limited to the CDR3, 48 bases, with the frame set at the first base. Trimming at the junction amounts to 8 bases on V and 2 bases on J, and the germline ends lie 19 bases apart. CDR1 MDHEN and CDR2 SYDVKM are derived from the germline V gene. As for this clone: Its antigen has not been determined. Base qualities are not provided; no much larger clone lies one nucleotide away.

The library was prepared using the immunoSEQ multiplex PCR assay. Processing in the source paper ran as follows. A statistical classification framework was built for diagnosing cytomegalovirus status from the catalog of TCR beta chain sequences. TCRdb holds this immuneACCESS table with in-frame rearrangements only. Some clones are missing; in checked studies, unresolved V genes explain under half, and the rest has no known cause. V, J and clone size reflect that table, while D and trimming were determined from the DNA. The sample data list hundreds of thousands of clones, and around 85% of these were observed just once. The top ten clones comprise roughly 1.2% of the sample. Donors formed part of the validation cohort, which comprised fewer than 150 subjects and was distinct from the first cohort of 670 or so subjects.

The V and J genes are TRBV28 and TRBJ2-1, with TRBD1 as a weak D call on 5 bases. The sequencing sample was made of PBMCs. This clonotype was sampled from a woman in her twenties or thirties in good health and CMV-seropositive. The CDR3 reads CASARADSPPYNEQFF. The sequenced DNA: TGTGCCAGCGCAAGAGCAGACAGTCCGCCCTACAATGAGCAGTTCTTC.